This T cell receptor beta chain was captured in a study of OX40 agonist ivuxolimab in advanced cancers. The CDR3 is 11 amino acids. The ends were cut back, 5 bases at V and 3 bases at J, with 7 bases in the middle. From germline, CDR1 is GTSNPN and CDR2 SVGIG (reference sequence). The assay was immunoSEQ multiplex PCR, and TCRdb's table has in-frame clones only and misses some. The sample includes approximately 76,000 clones, about 89% of them seen just once. V is TRBV30 and J is TRBJ1-1; no firm D call. The sequenced sample was CD4+ or CD8+ T cells sorted from blood, obtained in a trial of the OX40 agonist ivuxolimab. The receptor's source is an adult with an advanced solid tumor such as melanoma, head and neck, liver or kidney cancer. The CDR3 loop is CAWDTYTEAFF. CDR3 DNA sequence: TGTGCCTGGGACACTTACACTGAAGCTTTCTTT.